This is a list of T cell receptor beta chains from one sample in a study of identical twins. TCRdb passed the 5' RACE reads through MiXCR, listing each CDR3 protein once. This table holds some 660,000 distinct CDR3 sequences, 8.6% found once. This same sample was also part of a study on yellow fever vaccine responses in identical twins.

The sequenced material came from PBMCs. The origin of the receptors is a young woman in good health. Both conserved end residues are part of each CDR3. Not all rows give a size; the values are once, few, many and, for expanded clones, a class.

cdr3_aa	v_call	clone_size	cdr3_length	j_call
CASSLSSASNHEQYF	TRBV27	few	15	TRBJ2-7
CASSSQLGRVNTEAFF	TRBV7-3	few	16	TRBJ1-1
CASSSPQGKLAAAYNEQFF	TRBV12-3/TRBV12-4	many	19	TRBJ2-1
CASSLTEGNTIYF	TRBV7-9	-	13	TRBJ1-3
CATSRDQGQGWNTQYF	TRBV15	few	16	TRBJ2-3
CSASFQETQYF	TRBV20-1	few	11	TRBJ2-5
CASSLAGTGITGELFF	TRBV5-6	-	16	TRBJ2-2
CASSRASTDTQYF	TRBV27	-	13	TRBJ2-3
CASSFQVTHTGELFF	TRBV5-1	-	15	TRBJ2-2
CASSQGVKGGYSSYEQYF	TRBV4-3	few	18	TRBJ2-7
CASSLKFGTDTQYF	TRBV7-2	many	14	TRBJ2-3
CASRSTSGSRGEQFF	TRBV12-3/TRBV12-4	few	15	TRBJ2-1
CASSTSRGHYEQYF	TRBV4-3	-	14	TRBJ2-7
CASSRTVTGELFF	TRBV6-2/TRBV6-3	-	13	TRBJ2-2
CASNRGADTQYF	TRBV19	-	12	TRBJ2-3
CSARPVDTQYF	TRBV20-1	-	11	TRBJ2-3
CASSWRVRDTGELFF	TRBV5-1	-	15	TRBJ2-2
CASSSLTYGETQYF	TRBV7-9	-	14	TRBJ2-5
CASSSRRSYEQYF	TRBV4-3	-	13	TRBJ2-7
CSVEDSRRETQYF	TRBV29-1	many	13	TRBJ2-5
CASSVDMSGANVLTF	TRBV9	-	15	TRBJ2-6
CASSRPLTSGRGQETQYF	TRBV4-1	-	18	TRBJ2-5
CSVPTTSGGAGELFF	TRBV29-1	-	15	TRBJ2-2
CASSAGTPTYYEQYF	TRBV27	many	15	TRBJ2-7
CSGDRPNTGELFF	TRBV29-1	-	13	TRBJ2-2